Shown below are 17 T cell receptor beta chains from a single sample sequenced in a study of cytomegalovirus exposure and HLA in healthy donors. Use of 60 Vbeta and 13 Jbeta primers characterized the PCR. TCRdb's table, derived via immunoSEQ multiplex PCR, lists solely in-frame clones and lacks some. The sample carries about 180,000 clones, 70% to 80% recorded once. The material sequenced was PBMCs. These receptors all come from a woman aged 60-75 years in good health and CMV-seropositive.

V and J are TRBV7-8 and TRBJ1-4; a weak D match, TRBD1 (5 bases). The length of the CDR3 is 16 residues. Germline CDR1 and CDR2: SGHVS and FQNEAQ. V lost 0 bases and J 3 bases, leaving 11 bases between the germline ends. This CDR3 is CASSLAGATPNEKLFF. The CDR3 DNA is TGTGCCAGCAGCTTAGCAGGGGCCACCCCTAATGAAAAACTGTTTTTT.

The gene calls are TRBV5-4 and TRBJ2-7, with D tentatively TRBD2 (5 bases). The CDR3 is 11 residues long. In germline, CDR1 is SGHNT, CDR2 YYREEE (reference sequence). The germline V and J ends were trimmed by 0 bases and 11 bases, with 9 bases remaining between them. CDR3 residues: CASSLGGKEYF. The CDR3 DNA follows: TGTGCCAGCAGCTTGGGAGGGAAAGAGTACTTC.

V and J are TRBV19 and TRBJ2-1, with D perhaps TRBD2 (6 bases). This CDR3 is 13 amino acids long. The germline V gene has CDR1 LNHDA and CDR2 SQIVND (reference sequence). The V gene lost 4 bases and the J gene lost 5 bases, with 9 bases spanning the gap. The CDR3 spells CASSSGNNNEQFF. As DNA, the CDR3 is TGTGCCAGTAGTAGCGGGAACAACAATGAGCAGTTCTTC.

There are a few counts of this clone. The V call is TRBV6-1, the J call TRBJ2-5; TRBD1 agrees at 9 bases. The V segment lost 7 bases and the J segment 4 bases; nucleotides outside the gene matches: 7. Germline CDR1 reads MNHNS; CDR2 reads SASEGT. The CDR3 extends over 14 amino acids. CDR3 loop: CASTSGDRAETQYF. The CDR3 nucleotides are TGTGCCAGCACATCAGGGGACAGGGCAGAGACCCAGTACTTC.

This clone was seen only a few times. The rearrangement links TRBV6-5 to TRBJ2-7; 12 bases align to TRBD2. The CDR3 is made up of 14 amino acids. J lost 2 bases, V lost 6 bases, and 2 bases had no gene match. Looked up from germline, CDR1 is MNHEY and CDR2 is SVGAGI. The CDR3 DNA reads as TGTGCCAGCAGCGGACTAGCGGGGACCTACGAGCAGTACTTC. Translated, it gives CASSGLAGTYEQYF.

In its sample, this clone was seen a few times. In DNA, the CDR3 is TGTGCCAGTAGTATGCAGGGGCCAAAATACGAGCAGTACTTC. Protein product: CASSMQGPKYEQYF. J is TRBJ2-7 and V is TRBV19; tentatively, D is TRBD1 (6 bases). This CDR3 comprises 14 residues. Trimming took off 3 bases at V and 4 bases at J, with 13 bases between the two ends. The germline V gene has CDR1 LNHDA and CDR2 SQIVND (reference sequence).

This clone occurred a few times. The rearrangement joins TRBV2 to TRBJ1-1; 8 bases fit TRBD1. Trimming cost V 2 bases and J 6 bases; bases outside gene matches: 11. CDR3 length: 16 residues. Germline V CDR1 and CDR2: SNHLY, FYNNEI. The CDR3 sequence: CASSEQGAHLSAEAFF. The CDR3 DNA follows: TGTGCCAGCAGTGAACAGGGGGCACACCTAAGCGCTGAAGCTTTCTTT.

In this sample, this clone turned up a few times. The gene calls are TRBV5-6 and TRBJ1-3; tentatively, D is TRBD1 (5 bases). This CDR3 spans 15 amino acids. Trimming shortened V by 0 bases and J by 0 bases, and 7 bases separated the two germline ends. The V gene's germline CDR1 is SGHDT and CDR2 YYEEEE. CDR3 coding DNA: TGTGCCAGCAGCTTGGGGGGCGGCTCTGGAAACACCATATATTTT. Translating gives CASSLGGGSGNTIYF.

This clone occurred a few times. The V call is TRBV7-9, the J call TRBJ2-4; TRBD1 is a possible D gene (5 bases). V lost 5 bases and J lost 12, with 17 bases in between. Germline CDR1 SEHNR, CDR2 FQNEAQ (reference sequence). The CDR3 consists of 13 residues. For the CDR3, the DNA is TGTGCCAGCAGCCCGGTGCGCTCAGACAGTCAGTACTTC. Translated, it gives CASSPVRSDSQYF. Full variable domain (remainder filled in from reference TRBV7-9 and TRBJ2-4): DTGVSQNPRHKITKRGQNVTFRCDPISEHNRLYWYRQTLGQGPEFLTYFQNEAQLEKSRLLSDRFSAERPKGSFSTLEIQRTEQGDSAMYLCASSPVRSDSQYFGAGTRLSVL.

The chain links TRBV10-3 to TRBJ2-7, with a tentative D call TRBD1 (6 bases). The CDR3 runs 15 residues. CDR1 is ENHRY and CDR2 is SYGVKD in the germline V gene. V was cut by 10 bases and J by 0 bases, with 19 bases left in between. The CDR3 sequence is CATQPSTGDSYEQYF. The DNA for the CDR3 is TGTGCCACCCAGCCGTCGACAGGAGACTCCTACGAGCAGTACTTC.

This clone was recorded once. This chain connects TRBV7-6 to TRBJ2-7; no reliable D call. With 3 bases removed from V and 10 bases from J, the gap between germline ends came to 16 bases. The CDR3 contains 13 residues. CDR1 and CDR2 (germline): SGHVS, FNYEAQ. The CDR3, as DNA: TGTGCCAGCAGCTTCGACTCTGGCTCAGTCCAGTACTTC. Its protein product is CASSFDSGSVQYF. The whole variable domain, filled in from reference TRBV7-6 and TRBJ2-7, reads GAGVSQSPRYKVTKRGQDVALRCDPISGHVSLYWYRQALGQGPEFLTYFNYEAQQDKSGLPNDRFSAERPEGSISTLTIQRTEQRDSAMYRCASSFDSGSVQYFGPGTRLTVT.

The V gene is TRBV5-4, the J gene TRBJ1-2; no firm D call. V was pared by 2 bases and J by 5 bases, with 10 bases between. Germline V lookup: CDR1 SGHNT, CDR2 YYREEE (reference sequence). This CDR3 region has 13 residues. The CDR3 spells CASSFGHSYGYTF. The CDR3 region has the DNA TGTGCCAGCAGCTTCGGTCATTCTTATGGCTACACCTTC. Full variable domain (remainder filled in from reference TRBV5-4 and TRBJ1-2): ETGVTQSPTHLIKTRGQQVTLRCSSQSGHNTVSWYQQALGQGPQFIFQYYREEENGRGNFPPRFSGLQFPNYSSELNVNALELDDSALYLCASSFGHSYGYTFGSGTRLTVV.

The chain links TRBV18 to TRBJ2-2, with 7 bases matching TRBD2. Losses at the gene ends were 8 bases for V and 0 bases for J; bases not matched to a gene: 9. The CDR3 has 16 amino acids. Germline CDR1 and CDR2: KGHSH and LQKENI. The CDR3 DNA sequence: TGTGCCAGCCGAAGAGCGGGGACTGCGAACACCGGGGAGCTGTTTTTT. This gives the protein CASRRAGTANTGELFF.

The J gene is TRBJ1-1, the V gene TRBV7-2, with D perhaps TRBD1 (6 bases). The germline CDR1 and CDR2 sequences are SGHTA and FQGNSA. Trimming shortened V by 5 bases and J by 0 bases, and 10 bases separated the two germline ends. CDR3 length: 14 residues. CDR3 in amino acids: CASSPGQMNTEAFF. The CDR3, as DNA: TGTGCCAGCAGCCCCGGACAGATGAACACTGAAGCTTTCTTT.

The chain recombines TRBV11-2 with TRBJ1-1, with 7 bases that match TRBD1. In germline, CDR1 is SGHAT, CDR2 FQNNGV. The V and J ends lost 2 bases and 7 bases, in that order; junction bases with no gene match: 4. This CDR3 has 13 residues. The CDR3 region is CASSLSQGDEAFF. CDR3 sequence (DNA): TGTGCCAGCAGCTTATCGCAGGGGGATGAAGCTTTCTTT.

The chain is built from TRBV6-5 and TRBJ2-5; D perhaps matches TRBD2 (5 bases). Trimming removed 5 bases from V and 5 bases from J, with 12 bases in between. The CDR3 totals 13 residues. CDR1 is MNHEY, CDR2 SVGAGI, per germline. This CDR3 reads CASSNARGETQYF. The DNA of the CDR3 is TGTGCCAGCAGTAACGCTAGAGGGGAGACCCAGTACTTC.

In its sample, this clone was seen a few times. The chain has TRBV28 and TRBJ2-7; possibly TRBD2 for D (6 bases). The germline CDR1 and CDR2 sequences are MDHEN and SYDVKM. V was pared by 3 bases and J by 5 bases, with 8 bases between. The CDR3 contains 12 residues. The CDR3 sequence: CASSLEGNEQYF. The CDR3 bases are TGTGCCAGCAGTTTGGAGGGGAACGAGCAGTACTTC.